This is a list of T cell receptor beta chains from one sample in a study of T cell responses to AZD1222 COVID-19 vaccine. Using immunoSEQ multiplex PCR, the repertoire was profiled, and TCRdb retains in-frame clones only, with some absent. Here the sample spans around 170,000 clones, 80% to 95% being singletons. The material was peripheral blood, obtained on day 0 of AZD1222 vaccination. The receptor source for this set is an adult in good health. Both conserved end residues are part of each CDR3. D genes are given only for firm matches. Clone size is stated in some rows and not others, as once, few, many or a class when expanded.

j_call: TRBJ1-5
d_call: .
clone_size: .
v_call: TRBV9
cdr3_nt: TGTGCCAGCAGCGTCCTGGACAACACGCCCCAGCATTTT
cdr3_aa: CASSVLDNTPQHF

j_call: TRBJ1-1
d_call: .
clone_size: .
v_call: TRBV28
cdr3_nt: TGTGCCAGCAGTTCCCCGGGGGGTCGGGGCACTGAAGCTTTCTTT
cdr3_aa: CASSSPGGRGTEAFF

j_call: TRBJ1-1
d_call: TRBD1
clone_size: once
v_call: TRBV19
cdr3_nt: TGTGCCAGTAGTAACCGGGACAGAAACTTCTTT
cdr3_aa: CASSNRDRNFF

j_call: TRBJ2-7
d_call: .
clone_size: .
v_call: TRBV27
cdr3_nt: TGTGCCAGCAGTTTAACAGTTATGAGCTACGAGCAGTACTTC
cdr3_aa: CASSLTVMSYEQYF

j_call: TRBJ1-5
d_call: .
clone_size: few
v_call: TRBV12-3/TRBV12-4
cdr3_nt: TGTGCCAGCAGTTTCGACATATATCAGCCCCAGCATTTT
cdr3_aa: CASSFDIYQPQHF

j_call: TRBJ2-3
d_call: .
clone_size: .
v_call: TRBV5-5
cdr3_nt: TGTGCCAGCAGCTTGGCCCAGGGGACAGATACGCAGTATTTT
cdr3_aa: CASSLAQGTDTQYF

j_call: TRBJ2-3
d_call: .
clone_size: .
v_call: TRBV3-1/TRBV3-2
cdr3_nt: TGTGCCAGCAGCCAAGATCTGGCGAATACGCAGTATTTT
cdr3_aa: CASSQDLANTQYF

j_call: TRBJ2-7
d_call: .
clone_size: .
v_call: TRBV5-6
cdr3_nt: TGTGCCAGCCCAACGAGGGAACAGAACTACGAGCAGTACTTC
cdr3_aa: CASPTREQNYEQYF

j_call: TRBJ2-1
d_call: TRBD2
clone_size: .
v_call: TRBV7-9
cdr3_nt: TGTGCCAGCAGCTTGACGTCGGGAGGGATTGAGCAGTTCTTC
cdr3_aa: CASSLTSGGIEQFF

j_call: TRBJ2-7
d_call: TRBD1
clone_size: once
v_call: TRBV24-1
cdr3_nt: TGTGCCACCAGCCCAACCCAGCCGGGACAGGGGGCTTCGTACGAGCAGTACTTC
cdr3_aa: CATSPTQPGQGASYEQYF

j_call: TRBJ1-2
d_call: TRBD1
clone_size: .
v_call: TRBV29-1
cdr3_nt: TGCAGCGTTGTTGACAGGGGTGTCTCGACGGATGGCTACACCTTC
cdr3_aa: CSVVDRGVSTDGYTF

j_call: TRBJ2-7
d_call: TRBD2
clone_size: .
v_call: TRBV3-1/TRBV3-2
cdr3_nt: TGTGCCAGCAGCCAGGCGGGACTAGCGGGAGGCTACGAGCAGTACTTC
cdr3_aa: CASSQAGLAGGYEQYF

j_call: TRBJ1-2
d_call: TRBD1
clone_size: .
v_call: TRBV27
cdr3_nt: TGTGCCAGCAGGGGACAGGGGGCGGGGTATGGCTACACCTTC
cdr3_aa: CASRGQGAGYGYTF

j_call: TRBJ1-2
d_call: .
clone_size: .
v_call: TRBV2
cdr3_nt: TGTGCCAGCAGTGAAGCGCTACCGGGAGGGTATGGCTACACCTTC
cdr3_aa: CASSEALPGGYGYTF

j_call: TRBJ2-2
d_call: TRBD1
clone_size: .
v_call: TRBV19
cdr3_nt: TGTGCCAGTAGTATCACAGGGGGACCCGCCCCGGGGGAGCTGTTTTTT
cdr3_aa: CASSITGGPAPGELFF

j_call: TRBJ1-1
d_call: .
clone_size: .
v_call: TRBV7-2
cdr3_nt: TGTGCCAGCAGCTTCGGTAGGGCCACTGAAGCTTTCTTT
cdr3_aa: CASSFGRATEAFF

j_call: TRBJ2-5
d_call: TRBD1
clone_size: .
v_call: TRBV9
cdr3_nt: TGTGCCAGCAGCGGACGCAGGGGGCAAGAGACCCAGTACTTC
cdr3_aa: CASSGRRGQETQYF

j_call: TRBJ2-1
d_call: .
clone_size: few
v_call: TRBV6-5
cdr3_nt: TGTGCCATCCTCCGGGACTCGGGAAGAGATGAGCAGTTCTTC
cdr3_aa: CAILRDSGRDEQFF

j_call: TRBJ2-7
d_call: .
clone_size: .
v_call: TRBV5-1
cdr3_nt: TGCGCCAGCAGTCTCGCAGGGGCCCCCTACGAGCAGTACTTC
cdr3_aa: CASSLAGAPYEQYF

j_call: TRBJ2-1
d_call: TRBD1
clone_size: .
v_call: TRBV29-1
cdr3_nt: TGCAGCGTTAGCCGGGACAGAGACAATGAGCAGTTCTTC
cdr3_aa: CSVSRDRDNEQFF

j_call: TRBJ2-1
d_call: TRBD1
clone_size: .
v_call: TRBV7-2
cdr3_nt: TGTGCCAGCAGCTTAGGACAGACAGGGATCTCTGAGCAGTTCTTC
cdr3_aa: CASSLGQTGISEQFF

j_call: TRBJ2-3
d_call: .
clone_size: .
v_call: TRBV3-1/TRBV3-2
cdr3_nt: TGTGCCAGCAGCCAAGCTCGTATACTACGCACAGATACGCAGTATTTT
cdr3_aa: CASSQARILRTDTQYF

j_call: TRBJ1-2
d_call: .
clone_size: .
v_call: TRBV5-1
cdr3_nt: TGCGCCAGCAGCTTGGGGCAGGCCGTCTATGGCTACACCTTC
cdr3_aa: CASSLGQAVYGYTF

j_call: TRBJ2-2
d_call: .
clone_size: few
v_call: TRBV19
cdr3_nt: TGTGCCACAGGTATAGGTGCCGGGGAGCTGTTTTTT
cdr3_aa: CATGIGAGELFF

j_call: TRBJ1-2
d_call: .
clone_size: .
v_call: TRBV6-1
cdr3_nt: TGTGCCAGCAGTGATACTTACGGCTACACCTTC
cdr3_aa: CASSDTYGYTF

j_call: TRBJ2-7
d_call: .
clone_size: .
v_call: TRBV7-2
cdr3_nt: TGTGCCAGCAGCTTAGTTTTCGACAGGAACTACGAGCAGTACTTC
cdr3_aa: CASSLVFDRNYEQYF

j_call: TRBJ2-4
d_call: TRBD2
clone_size: .
v_call: TRBV7-9
cdr3_nt: TGTGCCAGCAGGCCTAGCGGGAACAAAAACATTCAGTACTTC
cdr3_aa: CASRPSGNKNIQYF

j_call: TRBJ1-5
d_call: TRBD1
clone_size: .
v_call: TRBV5-4
cdr3_nt: TGTGCCAGCAGCTTACTAGGACAGGGGGTCGATAGCAATCAGCCCCAGCATTTT
cdr3_aa: CASSLLGQGVDSNQPQHF

j_call: TRBJ2-2
d_call: .
clone_size: .
v_call: TRBV6-5
cdr3_nt: TGTGCCAGCACCACGGACTTCGCGAGCACCGGGGAGCTGTTTTTT
cdr3_aa: CASTTDFASTGELFF

j_call: TRBJ1-2
d_call: .
clone_size: .
v_call: TRBV6-2/TRBV6-3
cdr3_nt: TGTGCCAGCAGCCAAGGTGGCGGCTACACCTTC
cdr3_aa: CASSQGGGYTF

j_call: TRBJ1-5
d_call: .
clone_size: .
v_call: TRBV6-5
cdr3_nt: TGTGCCAGCACCCTTAATTCCAATCAGCCCCAGCATTTT
cdr3_aa: CASTLNSNQPQHF

j_call: TRBJ2-6
d_call: .
clone_size: .
v_call: TRBV2
cdr3_nt: TGTGCCAGCAGTGAAGCTGGGGCCAACGTCCTGACTTTC
cdr3_aa: CASSEAGANVLTF

j_call: TRBJ2-7
d_call: .
clone_size: .
v_call: TRBV5-4
cdr3_nt: TGTGCCAGCAGCCCCGGGACATACTCCTACGAGCAGTACTTC
cdr3_aa: CASSPGTYSYEQYF

j_call: TRBJ1-3
d_call: .
clone_size: .
v_call: TRBV24-1
cdr3_nt: TGTGCCACCAGTGATGGGGGGGCTAACTCTGGAAACACCATATATTTT
cdr3_aa: CATSDGGANSGNTIYF

j_call: TRBJ2-7
d_call: TRBD2
clone_size: .
v_call: TRBV3-1/TRBV3-2
cdr3_nt: TGTGCCAGCAGCTCCCCGGGACTAGCGGCTTACGAGCAGTACTTC
cdr3_aa: CASSSPGLAAYEQYF

j_call: TRBJ1-5
d_call: .
clone_size: .
v_call: TRBV10-2
cdr3_nt: TGCGCCAGCAGTGAGGGGGGAAGCAATCAGCCCCAGCATTTT
cdr3_aa: CASSEGGSNQPQHF

j_call: TRBJ2-1
d_call: TRBD1
clone_size: .
v_call: TRBV27
cdr3_nt: TGTGCCAGCAGTCCAACAGGGGGCGAGGCTTTGGATGAGCAGTTCTTC
cdr3_aa: CASSPTGGEALDEQFF

j_call: TRBJ2-6
d_call: .
clone_size: .
v_call: TRBV11-2
cdr3_nt: TGTGCCAGCAGCTTAGATATCGGGACGGATCTCTCTGGGGCCAACGTCCTGACTTTC
cdr3_aa: CASSLDIGTDLSGANVLTF

j_call: TRBJ2-7
d_call: TRBD1
clone_size: .
v_call: TRBV10-3
cdr3_nt: TGTGCCATTCGGGACAGAACCTACGAGCAGTACTTC
cdr3_aa: CAIRDRTYEQYF

j_call: TRBJ1-2
d_call: .
clone_size: .
v_call: TRBV7-6
cdr3_nt: TGTGCCAGCAGCTTAAACCAAGGGGACTATGGCTACACCTTC
cdr3_aa: CASSLNQGDYGYTF

j_call: TRBJ2-1
d_call: .
clone_size: once
v_call: TRBV7-3
cdr3_nt: TGTGCCAGCAGCTTAAAGCCGGTGGATGAGCAGTTCTTC
cdr3_aa: CASSLKPVDEQFF

j_call: TRBJ1-2
d_call: .
clone_size: few
v_call: TRBV25-1
cdr3_nt: TGTGCCAGCAGTGAAGGGGGACGGTATGGCTACACCTTC
cdr3_aa: CASSEGGRYGYTF

j_call: TRBJ1-5
d_call: .
clone_size: once
v_call: TRBV30
cdr3_nt: TGTGCCTGGAGGGATACAGGTAGCCAGCCCCAGCATTTT
cdr3_aa: CAWRDTGSQPQHF

j_call: TRBJ2-3
d_call: .
clone_size: .
v_call: TRBV6-6
cdr3_nt: TGTGCCAGCAGTCTACGGCCAGATACGCAGTATTTT
cdr3_aa: CASSLRPDTQYF

j_call: TRBJ1-2
d_call: .
clone_size: .
v_call: TRBV28
cdr3_nt: TGTGCCAGCAGACAGGGTCAGGGCTACACCTTC
cdr3_aa: CASRQGQGYTF

j_call: TRBJ2-1
d_call: .
clone_size: .
v_call: TRBV6-4
cdr3_nt: TGTGCCAGCAGTGAGGAGGGGTTGCGTGAGCAGTTCTTC
cdr3_aa: CASSEEGLREQFF

j_call: TRBJ2-5
d_call: TRBD2
clone_size: .
v_call: TRBV7-3
cdr3_nt: TGTGCCAGCAGCTTAATTGGAACTAGCGGACAAGAGACCCAGTACTTC
cdr3_aa: CASSLIGTSGQETQYF

j_call: TRBJ2-1
d_call: .
clone_size: few
v_call: TRBV19
cdr3_nt: TGTGCCAGTAGTACCAGCGGTCGCACTGAGCAGTTCTTC
cdr3_aa: CASSTSGRTEQFF

j_call: TRBJ1-2
d_call: TRBD1
clone_size: .
v_call: TRBV7-3
cdr3_nt: TGTGCCAGCAGCCAGGGACAGGGGGCTGGCTACACCTTC
cdr3_aa: CASSQGQGAGYTF

j_call: TRBJ2-7
d_call: .
clone_size: .
v_call: TRBV28
cdr3_nt: TGTGCCAGCAGTTTGGTGATCTACGAGCAGTACTTC
cdr3_aa: CASSLVIYEQYF

j_call: TRBJ1-2
d_call: TRBD1
clone_size: .
v_call: TRBV4-1
cdr3_nt: TGCGCCAGCAGCCAACCGGGACAGGGGGCCAATGGCTACACCTTC
cdr3_aa: CASSQPGQGANGYTF

j_call: TRBJ1-2
d_call: .
clone_size: .
v_call: TRBV6-6
cdr3_nt: TGTGCCAGCAGTTACCCGACAGGTGCAAACTATGGCTACACCTTC
cdr3_aa: CASSYPTGANYGYTF

j_call: TRBJ2-7
d_call: TRBD1
clone_size: .
v_call: TRBV19
cdr3_nt: TGTGCCAGTAAAAGGTCCGGACAGGGGGCATACGAGCAGTACTTC
cdr3_aa: CASKRSGQGAYEQYF

j_call: TRBJ2-1
d_call: TRBD2
clone_size: once
v_call: TRBV27
cdr3_nt: TGTGCCAGCAGTTTATCGGCGGGAGTGGCCTACAATGAGCAGTTCTTC
cdr3_aa: CASSLSAGVAYNEQFF